This T cell receptor beta chain came from a study of blood T cell repertoires in COVID-19. For the study at large: The origin of the acute and convalescent COVID-19 samples was the United States, Italy and Spain.

Methods used by the authors: Reference gene primer amplification yielded estimated nucleated cell counts. Some clones are missing from TCRdb's copy, which holds only in-frame ones; the method was immunoSEQ multiplex PCR. V, J and clone size are those of that table, while D and trimming were read from the DNA. The top ten clones hold more than 7.5% of a sample with about 39,000 clones, about 80% of them seen once. Germline CDR1 reads MGHRA; CDR2 reads YSYEKL. Deletions cut 3 bases from V and 10 bases from J, with 15 bases between. CDR3 length: 14 amino acids. Sequencing input: peripheral blood. The receptor was derived from a man between 65 and 80 years old with active or convalescent COVID-19. This rearrangement joins TRBV4-1 to TRBJ1-4; TRBD1 is a possible D gene (5 bases). CDR3 region: CASSHLQASAKLFF. Here the CDR3 DNA reads TGCGCCAGCAGCCATCTACAGGCGTCGGCAAAACTGTTTTTT.